This T cell receptor beta chain was recorded in a study of shared T cell receptors in the human thymus. From germline, CDR1 is SGHNT and CDR2 YYREEE (reference sequence). The CDR3 is 17 residues long. The V and J ends lost 0 bases and 4 bases, in that order; junction bases with no gene match: 9. This table comes from immunoSEQ multiplex PCR, and its TCRdb copy is limited to in-frame clones, with some not included. Among about 660,000 clones listed, more than 75% were seen once. The sample was also reused in another study, on human thymus T cells. That work adds: Healthy Finnish infants undergoing corrective surgery for congenital heart defects provided the donor material. Thymic tissue was derived from resections collected during corrective heart surgery. Repertoires sampled from thymus and blood appeared biased in V and J gene usage. Thymic TCR repertoires of unrelated people reportedly overlapped highly.

The rearrangement joins TRBV5-4 to TRBJ2-1, with 8 bases that match TRBD2. The specimen was thymocytes. The sequence came from a boy in the first two years of life with a congenital heart defect. For the CDR3, the DNA is TGTGCCAGCAGCTTGGGTACTAGCGGAAATATATACAATGAGCAGTTCTTC. Amino acids: CASSLGTSGNIYNEQFF. Full variable domain (outside the CDR3, taken from reference TRBV5-4 and TRBJ2-1): ETGVTQSPTHLIKTRGQQVTLRCSSQSGHNTVSWYQQALGQGPQFIFQYYREEENGRGNFPPRFSGLQFPNYSSELNVNALELDDSALYLCASSLGTSGNIYNEQFFGPGTRLTVL.